The 12 T cell receptor beta chains listed next were all sequenced from one sample in a study of T cell responses to AZD1222 COVID-19 vaccine. Profiling relied on immunoSEQ multiplex PCR, and the TCRdb table lists in-frame clones only, not all of them. This table holds 150,000 to 190,000 clones, 85% to 95% found once. Sequencing used peripheral blood, obtained 28 days after the second AZD1222 dose. The receptors originated from an adult who received the AZD1222 COVID-19 vaccine.

The chain uses TRBV5-1 and TRBJ1-1; 8 nucleotides match TRBD1. The CDR3 has 17 amino acids. Unmatched junction bases numbered 11, after V lost 4 bases and J lost 0 bases. CDR1 is SGHRS and CDR2 is YFSETQ in the germline V gene. CDR3 sequence (DNA): TGCGCCAGCAGCCCGGGACAGGTAATAGTAATGAACACTGAAGCTTTCTTT. It specifies CASSPGQVIVMNTEAFF. Filled out from reference TRBV5-1 and TRBJ1-1, the complete variable domain reads KAGVTQTPRYLIKTRGQQVTLSCSPISGHRSVSWYQQTPGQGLQFLFEYFSETQRNKGNFPGRFSGRQFSNSRSEMNVSTLELGDSALYLCASSPGQVIVMNTEAFFGQGTRLTVV.

The rearrangement joins TRBV20-1 to TRBJ2-5; D gene uncertain. CDR3 size: 13 residues. Germline V CDR1 and CDR2: DFQATT, SNEGSKA (reference sequence). V lost 4 bases and J lost 1, with 10 bases in between. The CDR3 loop is CSATDLFQETQYF. CDR3 sequence (DNA): TGCAGTGCTACTGACCTCTTCCAAGAGACCCAGTACTTC.

The chain carries TRBV14 and TRBJ1-4, with 10 bases identical to TRBD1. CDR1 and CDR2 from the germline V gene are SGHDN and FVKESK. J gave up 1 base and V 4 bases, and 3 bases lay outside the gene matches. This CDR3 has 16 residues. The chain's CDR3 is CASSRRTGGTNEKLFF. Here the CDR3 DNA reads TGTGCCAGCAGCCGTAGGACAGGGGGAACTAATGAAAAACTGTTTTTT. The full variable domain, in which reference TRBV14 and TRBJ1-4 provide the parts outside the CDR3, is EAGVTQFPSHSVIEKGQTVTLRCDPISGHDNLYWYRRVMGKEIKFLLHFVKESKQDESGMPNNRFLAERTGGTYSTLKVQPAELEDSGVYFCASSRRTGGTNEKLFFGSGTQLSVL.

The V and J genes are TRBV9 and TRBJ1-1, with TRBD1 identical over 10 bases. This CDR3 contains 13 residues. Germline CDR1 and CDR2: SGDLS and YYNGEE. V was clipped by 4 bases and J by 8 bases; unmatched bases: 5. The CDR3 nucleotides are TGTGCCAGCAGCCGGGACAGGGGCCTCGAAGCTTTCTTT. Residues: CASSRDRGLEAFF.

CDR3 protein: CASSSIPGEGGEQFF. CDR3 in DNA: TGTGCCAGCAGTAGCATCCCAGGTGAGGGGGGTGAGCAGTTCTTC. The chain links TRBV6-4 to TRBJ2-1; perhaps D is TRBD1 or TRBD2 (6 bases each). The length of the CDR3 is 15 residues. Germline V gene data show CDR1 as MRHNA and CDR2 as SNTAGT. Trimming left V 5 bases short and J 9 bases short, with 20 bases between.

J is TRBJ1-6 and V is TRBV10-3, with D perhaps matching TRBD1 (6 bases). CDR1 ENHRY and CDR2 SYGVKD come from the germline V gene. The CDR3 is made up of 14 amino acids. V gave up 6 bases and J gave up 9 bases, with 15 bases separating them. CDR3 in DNA: TGTGCCATCAGAACCGGGACAATGGGTTCACCCCTCCACTTT. Protein product: CAIRTGTMGSPLHF.

The chain links TRBV7-8 to TRBJ1-1; D is ambiguous. Per the germline V gene, CDR1 is SGHVS and CDR2 is FQNEAQ. The CDR3 length is 12 residues. Trimming removed 1 base from V and 8 bases from J, with 8 bases in between. The CDR3 DNA sequence: TGTGCCAGCAGCTTAGAGGTAGGAGAAGCTTTCTTT. Protein: CASSLEVGEAFF.

J is TRBJ2-1 and V is TRBV5-5; TRBD2 agrees at 11 bases. The CDR3 is 17 residues long. V shed 0 bases, J shed 8 bases, and the junction held 10 bases outside the gene matches. Looked up from germline, CDR1 is SGHKS and CDR2 is YYEKEE (reference sequence). The CDR3 region has the DNA TGTGCCAGCAGCTTGGGACTGGGTAGCGGGAGGGCCGATGAGCAGTTCTTC. Amino acid sequence: CASSLGLGSGRADEQFF.

The chain links TRBV6-5 to TRBJ2-7; D not certain. The CDR3 is made up of 14 amino acids. Per the germline V gene, CDR1 is MNHEY and CDR2 is SVGAGI. The V and J ends lost 2 bases and 0 bases respectively, with 8 bases between them. CDR3: CASSYKTSSYEQYF. CDR3 coding DNA: TGTGCCAGCAGTTACAAGACAAGCTCCTACGAGCAGTACTTC.

By sample fraction, this clone is medium-sized. This chain connects TRBV5-4 to TRBJ1-1; perhaps TRBD1 as D (5 bases). The CDR3 covers 16 residues. CDR1 SGHNT and CDR2 YYREEE come from the germline V gene (reference sequence). Trimming pared 0 bases from V and 4 bases from J, leaving 16 bases between. The DNA of the CDR3 is TGTGCCAGCAGCTTGGGGGGCGAGGAGTGGGGCACTGAAGCTTTCTTT. The encoded protein is CASSLGGEEWGTEAFF.

The chain recombines TRBV30 with TRBJ2-2; TRBD2 aligns across 7 bases. V shed 0 bases, J shed 7 bases, and the junction held 11 bases outside the gene matches. CDR3 length equals 16 residues. The V gene's germline CDR1 is GTSNPN and CDR2 SVGIG (reference sequence). In DNA form, the CDR3 reads TGTGCCTGGAGTGTACAGGCTAGCGGAGCGGGCGGGGAGCTGTTTTTT. Amino acid sequence: CAWSVQASGAGGELFF.

This clone was counted once. CDR3 amino acids: CASSLGPRANEKLFF. The DNA of the CDR3 is TGCGCCAGCAGCTTGGGACCTAGGGCTAATGAAAAACTGTTTTTT. The chain employs TRBV5-1 and TRBJ1-4; D is unresolved. Trimming left V 0 bases short and J 3 bases short, with 9 bases between. Germline V gene sequence: CDR1 SGHRS, CDR2 YFSETQ. CDR3 length: 15 amino acids.